This is a list of T cell receptor beta chains from one sample in a study of blood T cell repertoires in COVID-19. TCRdb's copy holds only in-frame clones and misses some; the assay was immunoSEQ multiplex PCR. Here the sample spans about 150,000 clones, 89% being singletons. Sequences were obtained from peripheral blood. These receptors all stem from a human donor in a cohort sampled during active COVID-19. The CDR3 runs from the conserved cysteine through the conserved F or W. Fields, in order: J gene, V gene, D gene, clone size, CDR3 DNA, CDR3 protein. The D gene is left open where the match is weak. Clone size is shown for a subset of rows, as once, few, many or a class of expanded clone.

j_call: TRBJ2-1
v_call: TRBV27
d_call: TRBD2
clone_size: .
cdr3_nt: TGTGCCAGCAGTGATACACTAGCGGGGGCCCGATACAATGAGCAGTTCTTC
cdr3_aa: CASSDTLAGARYNEQFF

j_call: TRBJ1-5
v_call: TRBV2
d_call: .
clone_size: once
cdr3_nt: TGTGCCAGCAGTTTAGGACAGACTAATCAGCCCCAGCATTTT
cdr3_aa: CASSLGQTNQPQHF

j_call: TRBJ1-1
v_call: TRBV4-2
d_call: TRBD1
clone_size: .
cdr3_nt: TGTGCCAGCAGCCAAGCTGGGACAGGGGGGACTGAAGCTTTCTTT
cdr3_aa: CASSQAGTGGTEAFF

j_call: TRBJ1-3
v_call: TRBV7-2
d_call: .
clone_size: .
cdr3_nt: TGTGCCAGCAGCACCCGGGGATTTAGCTCTGGAAACACCATATATTTT
cdr3_aa: CASSTRGFSSGNTIYF

j_call: TRBJ2-5
v_call: TRBV5-5
d_call: .
clone_size: .
cdr3_nt: TGTGCCAGCAGCCCCTCACTAGCCACGACCGGAGAGACCCAGTACTTC
cdr3_aa: CASSPSLATTGETQYF

j_call: TRBJ2-1
v_call: TRBV27
d_call: .
clone_size: .
cdr3_nt: TGTGCCAGCAGTCCCAATGGAAGGAGCGAGCAGTTCTTC
cdr3_aa: CASSPNGRSEQFF

j_call: TRBJ2-7
v_call: TRBV4-3
d_call: TRBD2
clone_size: .
cdr3_nt: TGCGCCAGCAGCCAACTGACTAGCGACGAGCAGTACTTC
cdr3_aa: CASSQLTSDEQYF

j_call: TRBJ2-3
v_call: TRBV6-5
d_call: .
clone_size: .
cdr3_nt: TGTGCCAGCAGTATAGCAGATACGCAGTATTTT
cdr3_aa: CASSIADTQYF

j_call: TRBJ1-1
v_call: TRBV30
d_call: .
clone_size: .
cdr3_nt: TGTGCCTGGTCGCGGTTGAACACTGAAGCTTTCTTT
cdr3_aa: CAWSRLNTEAFF

j_call: TRBJ1-1
v_call: TRBV3-1/TRBV3-2
d_call: TRBD1
clone_size: .
cdr3_nt: TGTGCCAGCAGCCTTTCTCGACAGGGGAATAGAGCTTTCTTT
cdr3_aa: CASSLSRQGNRAFF

j_call: TRBJ2-7
v_call: TRBV9
d_call: .
clone_size: .
cdr3_nt: TGTGCCAGCAGCGTAGGACGGACAGCTTACGAGCAGTACTTC
cdr3_aa: CASSVGRTAYEQYF

j_call: TRBJ1-2
v_call: TRBV12-5
d_call: TRBD1
clone_size: .
cdr3_nt: TGTGCTAGTGCCTGGGGGACAGCAAACTATGGCTACACCTTC
cdr3_aa: CASAWGTANYGYTF

j_call: TRBJ1-6
v_call: TRBV19
d_call: TRBD1
clone_size: .
cdr3_nt: TGTGCCAGTACCGACTTGTCTCAGGGGGCGAATTCACCCCTCCACTTT
cdr3_aa: CASTDLSQGANSPLHF

j_call: TRBJ1-1
v_call: TRBV12-3/TRBV12-4
d_call: .
clone_size: once
cdr3_nt: TGTGCCAGCAGTTTCCAGGAGAACACTGAAGCTTTCTTT
cdr3_aa: CASSFQENTEAFF

j_call: TRBJ2-5
v_call: TRBV4-3
d_call: .
clone_size: .
cdr3_nt: TGCGCCAGCAGCCAAGATTCAACAGCCAAAGAGACCCAGTACTTC
cdr3_aa: CASSQDSTAKETQYF

j_call: TRBJ1-2
v_call: TRBV6-1
d_call: TRBD1
clone_size: .
cdr3_nt: TGTGCCAGCAGTGAAGCCAGACAGGGGGGCTACACCTTC
cdr3_aa: CASSEARQGGYTF

j_call: TRBJ1-5
v_call: TRBV7-2
d_call: .
clone_size: .
cdr3_nt: TGTGCCAGCAGCTTAGCAGAGAATCAGCCCCAGCATTTT
cdr3_aa: CASSLAENQPQHF

j_call: TRBJ2-1
v_call: TRBV9
d_call: .
clone_size: few
cdr3_nt: TGTGCCAGCAGCGTAGCTGAGTACAATGAGCAGTTCTTC
cdr3_aa: CASSVAEYNEQFF

j_call: TRBJ2-7
v_call: TRBV5-1
d_call: TRBD1
clone_size: .
cdr3_nt: TGCGCCAGCAGCTTGGAAGGACAGGGGAGGGGGGAGCAGTACTTC
cdr3_aa: CASSLEGQGRGEQYF

j_call: TRBJ2-1
v_call: TRBV6-5
d_call: .
clone_size: .
cdr3_nt: TGTGCCAGCACCCGGGGTGCCTACAATGAGCAGTTCTTC
cdr3_aa: CASTRGAYNEQFF

j_call: TRBJ2-1
v_call: TRBV5-1
d_call: .
clone_size: .
cdr3_nt: TGCGCCAGCAGCTTCACCGGGTCGGACAATGAGCAGTTCTTC
cdr3_aa: CASSFTGSDNEQFF

j_call: TRBJ2-1
v_call: TRBV3-1/TRBV3-2
d_call: .
clone_size: .
cdr3_nt: TGTGCCAGCAGCCAGGAAACATGGACTTCCTACAATGAGCAGTTCTTC
cdr3_aa: CASSQETWTSYNEQFF

j_call: TRBJ2-5
v_call: TRBV29-1
d_call: .
clone_size: .
cdr3_nt: TGCAGCGGGAAGACAGGACAAGAGACCCAGTACTTC
cdr3_aa: CSGKTGQETQYF

j_call: TRBJ2-4
v_call: TRBV28
d_call: TRBD2
clone_size: .
cdr3_nt: TGTGCCAGCAGTTTGTCTGCTAGCGGGGCGTCCAAAAACATTCAGTACTTC
cdr3_aa: CASSLSASGASKNIQYF

j_call: TRBJ2-5
v_call: TRBV24-1
d_call: TRBD1
clone_size: .
cdr3_nt: TGTGCCACCAGCAGCGTGGACAGGGGGCAAGAGACCCAGTACTTC
cdr3_aa: CATSSVDRGQETQYF

j_call: TRBJ1-1
v_call: TRBV2
d_call: .
clone_size: .
cdr3_nt: TGTGCCAGCAGTGATGAGGGCTCCACTGAAGCTTTCTTT
cdr3_aa: CASSDEGSTEAFF

j_call: TRBJ2-1
v_call: TRBV7-9
d_call: TRBD1
clone_size: once
cdr3_nt: TGTGCCAGCAGCCACCGGGACAGATACAATGAGCAGTTCTTC
cdr3_aa: CASSHRDRYNEQFF

j_call: TRBJ1-1
v_call: TRBV29-1
d_call: .
clone_size: .
cdr3_nt: TGCAGCCCCGCACGGGGGTCGGGAGCTTTCTTT
cdr3_aa: CSPARGSGAFF

j_call: TRBJ1-2
v_call: TRBV5-1
d_call: TRBD1
clone_size: .
cdr3_nt: TGCGCCAGCAGCCACGGACAGGGGAGGTTTGAATTC
cdr3_aa: CASSHGQGRFEF

j_call: TRBJ2-7
v_call: TRBV6-5
d_call: .
clone_size: .
cdr3_nt: TGTGCCAGCACCGTAGGGGCTGAGCAGTACTTC
cdr3_aa: CASTVGAEQYF

j_call: TRBJ2-2
v_call: TRBV7-3
d_call: TRBD2
clone_size: .
cdr3_nt: TGTGCCAGCAGCGCGCGGCGGGCTAGCGGGGTGGCGAACACCGGGGAGCTGTTTTTT
cdr3_aa: CASSARRASGVANTGELFF

j_call: TRBJ2-1
v_call: TRBV7-9
d_call: TRBD2
clone_size: .
cdr3_nt: TGTGCCAGCAGCTCCTCTCCGGGACTAGCGGGGGGGCGGCAGTTCTTC
cdr3_aa: CASSSSPGLAGGRQFF

j_call: TRBJ1-6
v_call: TRBV7-8
d_call: .
clone_size: .
cdr3_nt: TGTGCCAGCAGCCGTGATCAGGATTCACCCCTCCACTTT
cdr3_aa: CASSRDQDSPLHF

j_call: TRBJ1-2
v_call: TRBV7-8
d_call: TRBD1
clone_size: .
cdr3_nt: TGTGCCAGCAGCAGCCGGGACAGTTTAGTCCGCGGAGCCTTC
cdr3_aa: CASSSRDSLVRGAF

j_call: TRBJ1-1
v_call: TRBV5-1
d_call: TRBD1
clone_size: .
cdr3_nt: TGCGCCAGCAGCACCGGGACAGCGAACACTGAAGCTTTCTTT
cdr3_aa: CASSTGTANTEAFF

j_call: TRBJ1-5
v_call: TRBV6-5
d_call: .
clone_size: .
cdr3_nt: TGTGCCACAGCAGTGGGGGGGCCCCAGCATTTT
cdr3_aa: CATAVGGPQHF